This T cell receptor beta chain was observed in a study of T cell clonality in common variable immunodeficiency. General study findings and limits: Authors noted CVID clonality's cause needs subpopulation repertoire sequencing. Repertoire-complication correlations in CVID were limited by patient heterogeneity. Fewer TCRbeta clones were shared among CVID subjects than controls.

The CDR3 extends over 12 amino acids. Germline V gene data show CDR1 as GTSNPN and CDR2 as SVGIG (reference sequence). V was shortened by 1 base and J by 5 bases, with 8 bases between the two germline ends. Sequencing input was equivalent genomic DNA from CVID and controls. Only in-frame clones appear in the TCRdb table, and some are missing; sequencing was by immunoSEQ multiplex PCR. The sample contains some 45,000 clones, none of them singletons. In its sample, this clone was seen many times. The antigen remains undetermined. The read stops 3 residues short of the end of the CDR3; the missing end is completed from the germline J gene.

The sample comprised peripheral blood mononuclear cells. The TCR sequence derives from a person between 18 and 70 years old in good health. V usage is TRBV30 and J usage is TRBJ2-5; no definite D call. The CDR3 bases that were read are TGTGCCTGGAGTGCCAGAAGGGAGACC. It translates to CAWSARRET. The full-length CDR3 reads as CAWSARRETQYF. The full variable domain, its missing parts supplied by reference TRBV30 and TRBJ2-5, is SQTIHQWPATLVQPVGSPLSLECTVEGTSNPNLYWYRQAAGRGLQLLFYSVGIGQISSEVPQNLSASRPQDRQFILSSKKLLLSDSGFYLCAWSARRETQYFGPGTRLLVL.